This TCR beta chain was captured by sequencing in a study of blood T cell repertoires in COVID-19 (dated by TCRdb to about 2020). Regarding the complete study: The collaborator samples originated in the United States, Italy and Spain and spanned the acute and convalescent phases of COVID-19. The prospective study material was composed of cDNA or gDNA derived from T cells, B-cell-depleted T cells, or PBMCs. Subjects who had been exposed to COVID-19, were actively infected with it, or had recovered from it provided the deeply sampled blood TCRbeta repertoires that made up the dataset. The repertoires were made available in a free public database intended to serve as a resource for research on the immune response to SARS-CoV-2. Samples came from the ongoing ImmuneRACE study (first 160 participants) plus 1,254 subjects from 6 global collaborators. Sample metadata almost always included a de-identified subject ID, COVID-19 status, age in years and sex. Where available, HLA class I and class II types were taken from metadata supplied by the sample provider and were not determined by assay-based typing. The paper as a whole reports these results and caveats: Clinical and demographic metadata were provided uncurated, with the amount varying by source and participant.

TCRbeta CDR3 regions were amplified from genomic DNA using the immunoSEQ Assay, a bias-controlled multiplex PCR. In the paper's pipeline: Within the assay, amplification of reference gene primers was used to estimate how many nucleated cells each sample contained. To quantify the absolute abundance of each unique TCRbeta CDR3 rearrangement, sequence reads were collapsed and filtered. For each sample, productive Simpson clonality was calculated as the square root of Simpson's diversity index across productive rearrangements. As stored in TCRdb, this immuneACCESS dataset retains in-frame rearrangements with V and J assigned. A fraction of the clones does not appear; measured against another copy, unresolved V genes explain less than half of the discrepancy, and the remainder lacks a known reason. V, J and clone size were drawn from that table, and D and trimming were deduced from the DNA. The sample table records some 100,000 clones; roughly 90% of these occur just once. The ten biggest clones cover 0.85% to 1% of the sample.

Collaborating institutions collected whole blood in K2EDTA tubes following their own protocols. For TCRbeta analysis, collaborators shipped samples in one of three forms: frozen whole blood, isolated PBMCs, or DNA extracted from either of those sample types. The CDR3 starts with the cysteine, ends with the phenylalanine, and has 17 residues. The entry retains the CDR3 DNA only, 51 bases that are in frame from base 1. The germline V gene (reference sequence) yields SEHNR for CDR1 and FQNEAQ for CDR2. V trim: 0 bases; J trim: 5 bases; unmatched bases: 9. Comment on this clone: What this receptor recognizes is not known. No much larger clonotype is one base removed from it; base qualities were not supplied.

Recombination linked TRBV7-9 to TRBJ2-1, with 8 bases matching TRBD2. The sequence derives from a man in his sixties with acute or convalescent COVID-19. Sequencing input: peripheral blood. The CDR3 has the sequence CASSLAPTTSGHNEQFF. The DNA is TGTGCCAGCAGCTTAGCGCCAACTACTAGCGGTCACAATGAGCAGTTCTTC.